What follows describes a single TCR beta chain. About 0.5 to 1 ug RNA was reverse transcribed with random hexamers. The amplification used immunoSEQ multiplex PCR on TCR beta CDR3; it spanned 54 Vbeta and 13 Jbeta. TCRdb reprocessed the immunoSEQ multiplex PCR reads via MiXCR and lists one record per CDR3 protein. The data contain roughly 250,000 distinct CDR3 sequences, about 96% of them singletons. These data come from a study of CD8 T cells in Susac syndrome. The V and J ends lost 0 bases and 8 bases respectively, with 10 bases between them. Germline V gene data show CDR1 as LGHDT and CDR2 as YNNKEL (reference sequence). There are 13 residues in the CDR3. Sequencing of TCR beta drew on CD8+ and CD4+ T cells from blood.

The chain couples TRBV3-1 to TRBJ1-2; D unresolved. This receptor was taken from a human donor with Susac syndrome. The sequenced sample was CD4+ T cells from PBMCs. This CDR3 reads CASSQDRVGGYTF. The CDR3 region has the DNA TGTGCCAGCAGCCAAGATCGGGTGGGAGGCTACACCTTC.